These 23 T cell receptor beta chains were sequenced from one sample in a study of blood T cell repertoires in COVID-19 (dated by TCRdb to 2020 to 2022). Libraries came from the immunoSEQ multiplex PCR assay. In its TCRdb copy, this immuneACCESS table keeps in-frame sequences only and misses some clones. Where compared with another copy, unresolved V genes explain less than half of these, and the others have no known cause. Here the sample has 180,000 or so clones; nearly 90% occur a single time. The ten largest make up 2% to 2.5% of the sample. The material sequenced was PBMCs or T cells enriched from blood (not recorded which). These receptors all come from a woman between 40 and 50 years old with acute COVID-19.

The rearrangement joins TRBV27 to TRBJ2-3; possibly TRBD1 for D (6 bases). CDR1 MNHEY and CDR2 SMNVEV come from the germline V gene (reference sequence). This CDR3 comprises 15 residues. Deletions cut 4 bases from V and 0 bases from J, with 11 bases between. CDR3 nucleotides: TGTGCCAGCAGTTATTCAGGGGCCAGCACAGATACGCAGTATTTT. Its translation is CASSYSGASTDTQYF.

V and J are TRBV12-5 and TRBJ1-2, with 7 bases lining up with TRBD1. Unmatched junction bases numbered 13, after V lost 1 base and J lost 2 bases. Per germline, CDR1 LGHNT and CDR2 FRNRAP. The CDR3 length is 18 residues. The CDR3 protein is CASGLALGGAGGNYGYTF. In DNA, the CDR3 is TGTGCTAGTGGTTTGGCCCTTGGCGGGGCAGGGGGAAACTATGGCTACACCTTC.

The chain joins TRBV7-9 to TRBJ2-7; 12 bases align to TRBD2. Per germline, CDR1 SEHNR and CDR2 FQNEAQ (reference sequence). The CDR3 has 16 residues. The ends lost 5 bases at V and 4 bases at J; junction bases unmatched: 9. The CDR3 nucleotides are TGTGCCAGCAGCCGGACTAGCGGGACCATCGGGTACGAGCAGTACTTC. Its translation is CASSRTSGTIGYEQYF.

This clone was detected a few times. This chain connects TRBV3-1 (or the pseudogene TRBV3-2) to TRBJ2-7, with D perhaps TRBD1 (6 bases). Trimming removed 1 base from V and 4 bases from J, with 20 bases in between. CDR3 size: 17 residues. Germline V gives CDR1 LGHDT, CDR2 YNNKEL (reference sequence). This CDR3 is CASSQATGGPAPYEQYF. The CDR3 bases are TGTGCCAGCAGCCAAGCCACTGGGGGCCCTGCCCCTTACGAGCAGTACTTC.

The chain recombines TRBV18 with TRBJ1-6; D is ambiguous. The ends were cut back, 0 bases at V and 0 bases at J, with 6 bases in the middle. This CDR3 is built from 16 residues. Per the germline V gene, CDR1 is KGHSH and CDR2 is LQKENI. The chain's CDR3 is CASSPPGSSYNSPLHF. DNA of the CDR3: TGTGCCAGCTCACCACCCGGGAGCTCCTATAATTCACCCCTCCACTTT.

This rearrangement joins TRBV20-1 to TRBJ1-3; D is unclear. With 3 bases removed from V and 4 bases from J, the gap between germline ends came to 4 bases. Germline loops: CDR1 DFQATT, CDR2 SNEGSKA (reference sequence). The CDR3 sequence is 11 residues long. CDR3 amino acids: CSAREGNTIYF. The DNA for the CDR3 is TGCAGTGCTAGGGAGGGAAACACCATATATTTT.

The chain couples TRBV25-1 to TRBJ1-4; 8 bases line up with TRBD1. The ends lost 4 bases at V and 8 bases at J; junction bases unmatched: 6. CDR1 is MGHDK, CDR2 SYGVNS, per germline. The CDR3 loop spans 14 amino acids. CDR3 in amino acids: CASSVDRAGEKLFF. In DNA, the CDR3 is TGTGCCAGCAGTGTGGACAGGGCGGGGGAAAAACTGTTTTTT.

V and J are TRBV7-9 and TRBJ1-3; a possible D gene is TRBD1 (5 bases). Germline CDR1 and CDR2: SEHNR and FQNEAQ (reference sequence). V shed 5 bases and J shed 7 bases, with 12 bases lying between them. The CDR3 contains 13 residues. CDR3 in amino acids: CASSETGGNTIYF. The CDR3 DNA follows: TGTGCCAGCAGCGAAACAGGAGGGAACACCATATATTTT. Looking up the rest from reference TRBV7-9 and TRBJ1-3 gives the full variable domain: DTGVSQNPRHKITKRGQNVTFRCDPISEHNRLYWYRQTLGQGPEFLTYFQNEAQLEKSRLLSDRFSAERPKGSFSTLEIQRTEQGDSAMYLCASSETGGNTIYFGEGSWLTVV.

This chain connects TRBV7-2 to TRBJ2-7; perhaps TRBD2 as D (6 bases). The CDR3 totals 14 residues. Per germline, CDR1 SGHTA and CDR2 FQGNSA. V lost 7 bases and J lost 0, with 13 bases in between. The chain's CDR3 is CASTGGASSYEQYF. CDR3 sequence (DNA): TGTGCCAGCACCGGCGGGGCCAGCTCCTACGAGCAGTACTTC.

The gene calls are TRBV5-1 and TRBJ1-5; TRBD1 agrees at 7 bases. V was pared by 1 base and J by 15 bases, with 10 bases of the junction left unmatched. CDR1 is SGHRS, CDR2 YFSETQ, per germline. The length of the CDR3 is 13 residues. As DNA, the CDR3 is TGCGCCAGCAGCTTGACAGGGGAGACAACTCCGCATTTT. Translated: CASSLTGETTPHF.

This clone has just one count. The chain recombines TRBV5-1 with TRBJ2-1; maybe TRBD1 (7 bases). V was cut by 0 bases and J by 8 bases, with 15 bases left in between. Germline lookup yields CDR1 SGHRS and CDR2 YFSETQ. The CDR3 length is 15 residues. The CDR3 nucleotides read TGCGCCAGCAGCTTGGTTGCAGGAGGGGGCTATGAGCAGTTCTTC. Its translation: CASSLVAGGGYEQFF.

This chain uses TRBV7-9 with TRBJ2-1, with D perhaps TRBD1 (6 bases). V was pared by 6 bases and J by 8 bases, with 23 bases between. This CDR3 spans 16 amino acids. Germline V CDR1 and CDR2: SEHNR, FQNEAQ (reference sequence). For the CDR3, the DNA is TGTGCCAGCAGGATCCTCCCAGGGGTTCAGGACGATGAGCAGTTCTTC. This encodes CASRILPGVQDDEQFF.

The chain couples TRBV24-1 to TRBJ2-1; TRBD1 agrees at 7 bases. V lost 5 bases, J lost 4 bases, and 13 bases stayed unmatched. CDR1 and CDR2 from the germline V gene are KGHDR and SFDVKD. The CDR3 has 17 amino acids. CDR3 sequence (DNA): TGTGCCACCAGTGCCGCGCTCGGGACAGAGGGGTACAATGAGCAGTTCTTC. Amino acid sequence: CATSAALGTEGYNEQFF.

The chain combines TRBV13 with TRBJ2-2; D is unclear. The CDR3 is made up of 13 amino acids. CDR1 PRHDT and CDR2 FYEKMQ come from the germline V gene (reference sequence). The V end lost 4 bases, the J end lost 0 bases, and 3 bases lay between the germline ends. CDR3 loop: CASSSANTGELFF. CDR3 nucleotide sequence: TGTGCCAGCAGCTCCGCGAACACCGGGGAGCTGTTTTTT.

The gene calls are TRBV18 and TRBJ1-2; D is undetermined. This CDR3 comprises 15 residues. The ends were cut back, 5 bases at V and 4 bases at J, with 17 bases in the middle. Germline CDR1 reads KGHSH; CDR2 reads LQKENI. Here the CDR3 reads CASSKPRGTGYGYTF. The CDR3, as DNA: TGTGCCAGCTCAAAACCACGGGGTACCGGCTATGGCTACACCTTC.

This clone was seen a handful of times. The chain has TRBV27 and TRBJ1-5; D possibly corresponds to TRBD1 (6 bases). The CDR3 length is 13 residues. Germline CDR1 is MNHEY and CDR2 is SMNVEV (reference sequence). V shed 4 bases and J shed 8 bases, with 12 bases lying between them. CDR3 amino acids: CASSSTRGKPQHF. CDR3 DNA: TGTGCCAGCAGTTCCACGAGGGGGAAGCCCCAGCATTTT.

V is TRBV12-3 or TRBV12-4 and J is TRBJ1-1; TRBD1 agrees at 11 bases. Germline trimming cut 6 bases from V and 10 bases from J; bases unmatched to any gene: 7. This CDR3 is built from 13 residues. The CDR3 nucleotides read TGTGCCAGCAGAAGGGACAGGGGGGACGGAGCTTTCTTT. Translated: CASRRDRGDGAFF.

The gene calls are TRBV7-9 and TRBJ1-5; D remains unclear. V lost 5 bases and J 8 bases, leaving 13 bases between the germline ends. This CDR3 is built from 13 residues. Germline-derived CDR1 and CDR2 are SEHNR and FQNEAQ (reference sequence). The CDR3 loop reads CASSLGGLEPQHF. The DNA of the CDR3 is TGTGCCAGCAGCCTCGGAGGGCTGGAGCCCCAGCATTTT.

The chain employs TRBV3-1 (or the pseudogene TRBV3-2) and TRBJ1-6; TRBD1 aligns across 10 bases. The CDR3 has 15 residues. J gave up 9 bases and V 4 bases, and 6 bases lay outside the gene matches. The germline CDR1 and CDR2 sequences are LGHDT and YNNKEL (reference sequence). CDR3 sequence: CASSLRTGGTSPLHF. As DNA, the CDR3 is TGTGCCAGCAGCCTACGGACAGGGGGAACTTCACCCCTCCACTTT.

J is TRBJ1-3 and V is TRBV5-5; 7 bases map to TRBD1. Germline V gene data show CDR1 as SGHKS and CDR2 as YYEKEE (reference sequence). CDR3 size: 14 residues. With V trimmed by 4 bases and J by 3 bases, 4 bases remained unmatched. CDR3: CASSPGQVGNTIYF. The CDR3 DNA sequence: TGTGCCAGCAGCCCCGGACAGGTTGGAAACACCATATATTTT.

V is TRBV12-5 and J is TRBJ2-2, with D tentatively TRBD2 (6 bases). The CDR3 is 16 residues long. The germline V and J ends were trimmed by 4 bases and 7 bases, with 19 bases remaining between them. Looked up from germline, CDR1 is LGHNT and CDR2 is FRNRAP. The CDR3 sequence is CASGWTSGASGGELFF. Written as DNA, the CDR3 is TGTGCTAGTGGTTGGACTTCGGGAGCCTCGGGCGGGGAGCTGTTTTTT.

The rearrangement joins TRBV7-9 to TRBJ2-3; 11 bases are a match to TRBD2. The V gene end was trimmed by 4 bases and the J gene end by 4 bases; junction bases not matched to a gene: 16. The V gene's germline CDR1 is SEHNR and CDR2 FQNEAQ (reference sequence). The CDR3 runs to 19 residues. The CDR3 sequence: CASSYLIALLAGGADTQYF. The CDR3 DNA follows: TGTGCCAGCAGCTACCTAATAGCCCTGCTAGCGGGAGGTGCAGATACGCAGTATTTT.

CDR3 sequence reads: CASSISGVSGYTF. CDR3 DNA sequence: TGTGCCAGTAGTATATCAGGGGTGAGTGGCTACACCTTC. This chain joins TRBV19 and TRBJ1-2; weak D call: TRBD1 (6 bases). Trimming took 2 bases from V and 7 from J, leaving 11 bases between them. Germline V lookup: CDR1 LNHDA, CDR2 SQIVND (reference sequence). CDR3 length equals 13 residues.